This T cell receptor (beta chain) was observed in a study of glioma-infiltrating T cells. The study, taken as a whole, reports: Only very few CDR3 sequences appeared in both tissue and blood. Non-neoplastic patients had below-expected tissue-blood divergence, while all gliomas exceeded expectation.

On this clonotype: The antigen is not known.

Using RNA template, CDR3s of TCR alpha and beta were amplified with iRepertoire arm-PCR. TCRdb redid the calling of the multiplex PCR reads with MiXCR, one entry per CDR3 protein. The sample lists over 130,000 distinct CDR3 sequences, around 40% occurring once. Source material: glioma tissue, nonneoplastic brain tissue, or PBMCs (not recorded which). The receptor was isolated from a human donor with low-grade glioma or glioblastoma, undergoing nonglioma brain surgery, or in good health (not recorded which).

The CDR3 spells CASQGVGQPQHF. The CDR3 coding sequence is TGTGCCAGTCAGGGTGTCGGGCAGCCCCAGCATTTT. The gene calls are TRBV19 and TRBJ1-5; D is possibly TRBD1 (5 bases). The CDR3 is 12 residues long. CDR1 LNHDA and CDR2 SQIVND come from the germline V gene (reference sequence). V shed 8 bases and J shed 7 bases, with 12 bases lying between them. Looking up the rest from reference TRBV19 and TRBJ1-5 gives the full variable domain: DGGITQSPKYLFRKEGQNVTLSCEQNLNHDAMYWYRQDPGQGLRLIYYSQIVNDFQKGDIAEGYSVSREKKESFPLTVTSAQKNPTAFYLCASQGVGQPQHFGDGTRLSIL.